These T cell receptor beta chains were read from a single sample in a study of metastatic and nonmetastatic thyroid tumors. TCRdb ran MiXCR on the PCR reads. The data show some 29,000 clones, with roughly 15% seen just once and approximately 4.4% held by the top ten. Sequencing was performed on blood. All receptors derive from a female donor with papillary thyroid cancer or a benign thyroid nodule (not recorded which). Some clones in this sample may be carry-over from other donors' samples. CDR3s include the opening cysteine and the closing phenylalanine or tryptophan. A D gene is named only where the DNA matches it firmly. Size is stated for part of the rows, as once, few or many counts, or as a class when the clone is expanded.

CDR3aa,CDR3nt,abundance,v_gene,d_gene,j_gene
CASSKGQGSYTIYF,TGCGCCAGCAGCAAAGGACAGGGGTCGTACACCATATATTTT,many,TRBV5-1,TRBD1,TRBJ1-3
CASSDRDLTTYEQYF,TGTGCCAGTAGTGACCGGGACCTAACGACCTACGAGCAGTACTTC,many,TRBV19,-,TRBJ2-7
CASSFPGVNTQYF,TGTGCCAGCAGCTTCCCGGGAGTAAATACGCAGTATTTT,many,TRBV11-2,-,TRBJ2-3
CASSLPGTGANVLTF,TGTGCCAGCAGCTTGCCTGGAACTGGGGCCAACGTCCTGACTTTC,many,TRBV5-4,-,TRBJ2-6
CATPRGQNSPLHF,TGTGCCACCCCCAGGGGTCAAAATTCACCCCTCCACTTT,medium-sized,TRBV24-1,-,TRBJ1-6
CASSDLRQATYNEQFF,TGTGCCAGCAGTGACCTTCGGCAGGCGACCTACAATGAGCAGTTCTTC,many,TRBV2,-,TRBJ2-1
CASSELSGGDTQYF,TGTGCCAGCAGTGAATTATCGGGGGGGGATACGCAGTATTTT,few,TRBV6-1,TRBD2,TRBJ2-3
CASSPPGQGNTGELFF,TGTGCCAGCAGCCCTCCTGGACAGGGTAACACCGGGGAGCTGTTTTTT,many,TRBV7-3,TRBD1,TRBJ2-2
CATSTGLAGSSSYNEQFF,TGTGCCACCAGCACGGGACTAGCGGGATCGAGCTCCTACAATGAGCAGTTCTTC,many,TRBV15,TRBD2,TRBJ2-1
CASTRRASNEQFF,TGTGCCAGCACCCGGAGGGCTAGCAATGAGCAGTTCTTC,-,TRBV11-2,-,TRBJ2-1
CASSQDIHRAREKLFF,TGCGCCAGCAGCCAAGATATTCACAGGGCAAGGGAAAAACTGTTTTTT,medium-sized,TRBV4-1,-,TRBJ1-4
CAISGGVNEQYF,TGTGCCATCAGTGGAGGGGTAAACGAGCAGTACTTC,many,TRBV10-3,-,TRBJ2-7
CASSFSGLYTGELFF,TGTGCCAGCAGCTTTTCAGGGTTGTACACCGGGGAGCTGTTTTTT,many,TRBV11-3,-,TRBJ2-2
CATFRDTYTGELFF,TGTGCCACCTTCCGGGACACCTACACCGGGGAGCTGTTTTTT,many,TRBV19,-,TRBJ2-2
CASGPGTVTYNEQFF,TGCGCCAGCGGGCCCGGGACAGTCACCTACAATGAGCAGTTCTTC,many,TRBV5-1,TRBD1,TRBJ2-1
CANTETSGRYNEQFF,TGTGCCAACACCGAGACTAGCGGGAGATACAATGAGCAGTTCTTC,-,TRBV27,TRBD2,TRBJ2-1
CASSSGRRNDEQYF,TGTGCCAGCAGCAGCGGGAGGCGAAATGACGAGCAGTACTTC,-,TRBV11-3,TRBD2,TRBJ2-7
CSVEAGQGFETQYF,TGCAGCGTTGAAGCAGGACAGGGGTTCGAGACCCAGTACTTC,many,TRBV29-1,TRBD1,TRBJ2-5
CSAPRDDGEKLFF,TGCAGTGCTCCACGGGACGATGGAGAAAAACTGTTTTTT,many,TRBV20-1,-,TRBJ1-4
CASNPLAVAYEQYF,TGTGCCAGCAATCCATTAGCGGTAGCCTACGAGCAGTACTTC,-,TRBV27,-,TRBJ2-7
CASSSGEQALGEKLFF,TGTGCCAGTAGTTCCGGGGAACAGGCATTAGGTGAAAAACTGTTTTTT,many,TRBV19,-,TRBJ1-4
CASSLGRPGGYTF,TGTGCCAGCAGTTTAGGCAGGCCGGGGGGCTACACCTTC,many,TRBV28,-,TRBJ1-2
CAGALSHTQYF,TGTGCCGGCGCTTTATCCCATACCCAGTACTTC,few,TRBV12-3/TRBV12-4,-,TRBJ2-5
CAIPGGGMASDEQYF,TGTGCTATCCCGGGGGGCGGGATGGCCAGTGACGAGCAGTACTTC,few,TRBV6-1,-,TRBJ2-7
CAWRAKYAYEQYF,TGTGCCTGGAGGGCCAAATACGCCTACGAGCAGTACTTC,few,TRBV30,-,TRBJ2-7
CASSDRTGGETQYF,TGCGCCAGCAGCGACCGAACAGGGGGTGAGACCCAGTACTTC,many,TRBV5-1,TRBD1,TRBJ2-5
CATSLGAGNYEQYF,TGTGCCACCTCCCTCGGGGCAGGAAACTACGAGCAGTACTTC,many,TRBV10-3,-,TRBJ2-7
CASRTTGKYGYTF,TGTGCCAGCAGGACTACAGGGAAATATGGCTACACCTTC,few,TRBV27,-,TRBJ1-2
CASRLMGTEAFF,TGTGCCAGCAGACTGATGGGCACTGAAGCTTTCTTT,many,TRBV28,-,TRBJ1-1
CASSFLGTSGLQETQYF,TGTGCCAGCAGCTTTCTCGGGACTAGCGGACTTCAAGAGACCCAGTACTTC,many,TRBV11-2,TRBD2,TRBJ2-5
CATQAGGTACSGNTIYF,TGTGCCACCCAGGCAGGGGGCACAGCTTGCTCTGGAAACACCATATATTTT,few,TRBV6-1,TRBD1,TRBJ1-3
CASTEGTPGDEQFF,TGCGCCAGCACCGAAGGGACGCCAGGTGATGAGCAGTTCTTC,many,TRBV5-1,-,TRBJ2-1
CASREKRFQPQHF,TGTGCCAGCAGGGAAAAGAGATTTCAGCCCCAGCATTTT,-,TRBV6-1,-,TRBJ1-5
CSAPDRTSGLNEQFF,TGCAGTGCACCCGATCGGACTAGCGGTCTCAATGAGCAGTTCTTC,many,TRBV20-1,TRBD2,TRBJ2-1
CASSQGGQGHEQYF,TGTGCCAGCAGCCAAGGAGGGCAGGGCCACGAGCAGTACTTC,few,TRBV7-3,-,TRBJ2-7
CAWSKNSGQPQHF,TGTGCCTGGAGTAAGAACTCGGGTCAGCCCCAGCATTTT,-,TRBV30,-,TRBJ1-5
CSARDKTSSGYEQYF,TGCAGTGCTAGAGATAAAACCTCCAGCGGGTACGAGCAGTACTTC,medium-sized,TRBV20-1,-,TRBJ2-7
CSARDGGNAVLLGVYGYTF,TGCAGTGCTAGAGATGGCGGGAACGCCGTCTTACTGGGAGTCTATGGCTACACCTTC,medium-sized,TRBV20-1,-,TRBJ1-2
CASSLALTSGDTGELFF,TGCGCCAGCAGCTTGGCCTTGACTAGCGGGGACACCGGGGAGCTGTTTTTT,many,TRBV5-1,TRBD2,TRBJ2-2
CASSKGQGTDTQYF,TGTGCCAGCAGCAAGGGACAGGGGACAGATACGCAGTATTTT,many,TRBV28,TRBD1,TRBJ2-3
CASSYESSGRDDQFF,TGTGCCAGCAGTTACGAATCTAGCGGGAGGGATGATCAGTTCTTC,few,TRBV6-5,TRBD2,TRBJ2-1
CASSRDYSYEQYF,TGTGCCAGCAGCAGGGACTACTCCTACGAGCAGTACTTC,many,TRBV7-9,TRBD2,TRBJ2-7
CASSLDGAGYYNEQLF,TGCGCCAGCAGCTTGGACGGGGCGGGTTATTACAATGAGCAGTTATTC,few,TRBV5-1,-,TRBJ2-1
CASSQEGGDEKLFF,TGCGCCAGCAGCCAAGAGGGGGGCGATGAAAAACTGTTTTTT,many,TRBV4-1,-,TRBJ1-4
CASSLGGASNEQFF,TGTGCCAGCAGCTTGGGGGGAGCGAGCAATGAGCAGTTCTTC,once,TRBV7-9,-,TRBJ2-1
CASTAVGNYGYTF,TGTGCCAGCACTGCTGTCGGTAACTATGGCTACACCTTC,-,TRBV12-3/TRBV12-4,-,TRBJ1-2
CASTESIEQYF,TGTGCCAGCACCGAATCAATCGAGCAGTACTTC,many,TRBV11-3,-,TRBJ2-7
CASSRTVTGTDTQYF,TGCGCCAGCAGCCGCACGGTGACGGGCACAGATACGCAGTATTTT,once,TRBV5-1,-,TRBJ2-3
CASSGPAREDTQYF,TGTGCCAGCAGTGGGCCGGCCCGGGAAGATACGCAGTATTTT,many,TRBV25-1,-,TRBJ2-3
CASSEEVWSGGYYEQYF,TGTGCCAGCAGTGAAGAGGTCTGGAGCGGGGGCTACTACGAGCAGTACTTC,-,TRBV6-1,TRBD2,TRBJ2-7
CASSSTRRRETQYF,TGTGCCAGCAGCTCGACTAGAAGGAGGGAGACCCAGTACTTC,-,TRBV11-3,-,TRBJ2-5
CASSLGLSTDTQYF,TGTGCCAGCAGCTTAGGACTGTCGACAGATACGCAGTATTTT,-,TRBV11-2,-,TRBJ2-3
CASSYSPTGTESFF,TGTGCCAGCAGTTACTCGCCCACGGGCACTGAATCTTTCTTT,few,TRBV6-5,-,TRBJ1-1
CASSFSLAGGSHEQYF,TGTGCCAGCAGTTTTTCCCTAGCGGGGGGCTCCCACGAGCAGTACTTC,few,TRBV28,TRBD2,TRBJ2-7
CASSQGQSPSYEQYF,TGTGCCAGCAGCCAAGGACAGAGCCCTTCCTACGAGCAGTACTTC,many,TRBV7-3,-,TRBJ2-7
CASSYSGGGELFF,TGTGCCAGCAGTTACTCGGGAGGAGGGGAGCTGTTTTTT,-,TRBV6-2/TRBV6-3,-,TRBJ2-2
CASSLQGWLETQYF,TGTGCCAGCAGTTTACAGGGGTGGCTTGAGACCCAGTACTTC,many,TRBV12-3/TRBV12-4,-,TRBJ2-5
CASSSLGSGRPQETQYF,TGTGCTAGCAGCTCCTTAGGGAGCGGGAGGCCCCAAGAGACCCAGTACTTC,many,TRBV7-7,TRBD2,TRBJ2-5
CASRPDTSDTQYF,TGTGCCAGTAGGCCGGACACTTCAGATACGCAGTATTTT,many,TRBV19,-,TRBJ2-3